This TCR beta chain was sequenced during a study of patients and donors after allogeneic stem cell transplantation. This clonotype was detected a few times. MiXCR was run by TCRdb on the RT-PCR reads, yielding one entry per CDR3 protein. Of a few hundred thousand distinct CDR3 sequences in the sample, around an eighth were seen once. The CDR3 sequence is 15 residues long. V was pared by 5 bases and J by 2 bases, with 12 bases between. Germline loops: CDR1 KGHDR, CDR2 SFDVKD. This receptor was taken from a human donor who was either an allogeneic HSCT recipient or a stem cell or donor lymphocyte infusion donor (not recorded which). It is not recorded whose cells these are; they may come from a transplant donor. The sequenced material came from blood, either unsorted or a sorted T cell fraction (not recorded which). V and J are TRBV24-1 and TRBJ2-1; maybe TRBD2 (5 bases). CDR3 amino acids: CATSVGDGTYNEQFF. The CDR3, as DNA: TGTGCCACCAGTGTCGGGGATGGGACCTACAATGAGCAGTTCTTC.